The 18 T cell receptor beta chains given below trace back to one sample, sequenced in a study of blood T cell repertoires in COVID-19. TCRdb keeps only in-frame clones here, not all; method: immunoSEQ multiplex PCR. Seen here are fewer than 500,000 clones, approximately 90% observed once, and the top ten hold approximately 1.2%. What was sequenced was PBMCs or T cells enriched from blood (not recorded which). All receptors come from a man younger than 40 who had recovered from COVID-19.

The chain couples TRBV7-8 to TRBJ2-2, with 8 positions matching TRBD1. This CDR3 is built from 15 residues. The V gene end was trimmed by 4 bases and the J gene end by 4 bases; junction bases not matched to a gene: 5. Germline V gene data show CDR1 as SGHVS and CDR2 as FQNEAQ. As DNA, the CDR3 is TGTGCCAGCAGCTCTCAACAGGGGGTCACCGGGGAGCTGTTTTTT. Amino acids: CASSSQQGVTGELFF.

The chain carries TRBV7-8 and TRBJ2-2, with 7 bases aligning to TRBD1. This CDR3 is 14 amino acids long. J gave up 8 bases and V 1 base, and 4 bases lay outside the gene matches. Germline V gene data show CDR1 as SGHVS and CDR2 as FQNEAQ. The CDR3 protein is CASSLEGATGELFF. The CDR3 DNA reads TGTGCCAGCAGCTTAGAGGGGGCGACTGGGGAGCTGTTTTTT. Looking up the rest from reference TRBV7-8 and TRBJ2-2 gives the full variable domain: GAGVSQSPRYKVAKRGQDVALRCDPISGHVSLFWYQQALGQGPEFLTYFQNEAQLDKSGLPSDRFFAERPEGSVSTLKIQRTQQEDSAVYLCASSLEGATGELFFGEGSRLTVL.

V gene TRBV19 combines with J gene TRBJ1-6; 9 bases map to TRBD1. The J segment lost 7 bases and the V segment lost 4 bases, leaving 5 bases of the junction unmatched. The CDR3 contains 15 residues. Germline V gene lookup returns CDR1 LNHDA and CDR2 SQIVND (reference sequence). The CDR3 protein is CASSTRQGENSPLHF. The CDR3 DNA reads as TGTGCCAGTAGTACCCGACAGGGGGAGAATTCACCCCTCCACTTT. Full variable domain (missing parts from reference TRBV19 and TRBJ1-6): DGGITQSPKYLFRKEGQNVTLSCEQNLNHDAMYWYRQDPGQGLRLIYYSQIVNDFQKGDIAEGYSVSREKKESFPLTVTSAQKNPTAFYLCASSTRQGENSPLHFGNGTRLTVT.

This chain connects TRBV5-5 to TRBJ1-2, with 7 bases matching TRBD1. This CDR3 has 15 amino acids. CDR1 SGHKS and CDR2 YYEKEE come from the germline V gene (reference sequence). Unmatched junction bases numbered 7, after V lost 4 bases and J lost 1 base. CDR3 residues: CASSPGQYDNYGYTF. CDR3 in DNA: TGTGCCAGCAGCCCGGGACAGTATGATAACTATGGCTACACCTTC.

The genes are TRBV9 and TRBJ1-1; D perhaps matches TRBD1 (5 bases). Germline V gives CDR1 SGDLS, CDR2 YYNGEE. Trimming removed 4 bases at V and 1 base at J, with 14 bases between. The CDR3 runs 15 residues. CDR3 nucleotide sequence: TGTGCCAGCAGCCGATCCACAGGAACGAACACTGAAGCTTTCTTT. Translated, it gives CASSRSTGTNTEAFF.

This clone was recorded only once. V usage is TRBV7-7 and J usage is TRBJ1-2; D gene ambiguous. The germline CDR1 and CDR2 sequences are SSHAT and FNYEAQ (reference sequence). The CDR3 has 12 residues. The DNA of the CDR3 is TGTGCTAGGTCCGGCGGGGAATATGGCTACACCTTC. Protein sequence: CARSGGEYGYTF. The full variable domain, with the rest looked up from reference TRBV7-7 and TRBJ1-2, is GAGVSQSPRYKVTKRGQDVTLRCDPISSHATLYWYQQALGQGPEFLTYFNYEAQPDKSGLPSDRFSAERPEGSISTLTIQRTEQRDSAMYRCARSGGEYGYTFGSGTRLTVV.

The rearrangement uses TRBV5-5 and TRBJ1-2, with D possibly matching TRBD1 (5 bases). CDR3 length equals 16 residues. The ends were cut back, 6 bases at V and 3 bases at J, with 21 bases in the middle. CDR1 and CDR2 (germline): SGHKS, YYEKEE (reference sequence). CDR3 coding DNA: TGTGCCAGCAACCAGGGTTCGGGTCGATCTTACTATGGCTACACCTTC. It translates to CASNQGSGRSYYGYTF.

The CDR3 is CASRTGQALYGYTF. In DNA, the CDR3 is TGTGCCAGCAGGACGGGACAGGCCCTCTATGGCTACACCTTC. V usage is TRBV6-4 and J usage is TRBJ1-2, with TRBD1 matching over 8 bases. CDR3 length: 14 amino acids. Germline CDR1 MRHNA, CDR2 SNTAGT. V lost 6 bases to trimming and J lost 4 bases; unmatched junction nucleotides: 7.

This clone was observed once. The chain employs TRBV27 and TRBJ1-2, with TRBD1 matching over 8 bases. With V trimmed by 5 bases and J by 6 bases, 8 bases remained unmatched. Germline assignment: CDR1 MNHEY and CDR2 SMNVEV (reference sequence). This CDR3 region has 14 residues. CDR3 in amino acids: CASSTSTGGDGYTF. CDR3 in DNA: TGTGCCAGCAGTACCTCCACAGGGGGGGATGGCTACACCTTC.

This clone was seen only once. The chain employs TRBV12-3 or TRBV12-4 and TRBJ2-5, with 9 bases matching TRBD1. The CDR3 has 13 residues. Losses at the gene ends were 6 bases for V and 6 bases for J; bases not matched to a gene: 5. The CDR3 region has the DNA TGTGCCAGCAGCCGGGGACAGGGACAGACCCAGTACTTC. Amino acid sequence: CASSRGQGQTQYF.

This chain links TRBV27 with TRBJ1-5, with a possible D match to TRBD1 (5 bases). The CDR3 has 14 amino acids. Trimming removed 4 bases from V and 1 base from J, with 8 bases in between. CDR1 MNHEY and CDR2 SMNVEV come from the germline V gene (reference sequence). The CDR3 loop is CASSSGGSNQPQHF. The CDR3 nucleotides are TGTGCCAGCAGTTCCGGGGGGAGCAATCAGCCCCAGCATTTT.

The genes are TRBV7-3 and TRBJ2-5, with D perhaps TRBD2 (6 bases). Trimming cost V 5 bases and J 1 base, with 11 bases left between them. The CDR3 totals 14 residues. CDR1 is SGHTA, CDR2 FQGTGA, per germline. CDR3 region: CASSPGLAQETQYF. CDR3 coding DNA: TGTGCCAGCAGCCCGGGACTGGCCCAAGAGACCCAGTACTTC.

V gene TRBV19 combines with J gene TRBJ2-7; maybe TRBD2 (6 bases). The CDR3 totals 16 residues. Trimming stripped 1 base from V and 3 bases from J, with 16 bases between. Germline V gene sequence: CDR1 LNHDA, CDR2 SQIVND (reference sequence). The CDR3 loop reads CASSIVRAGPLYEQYF. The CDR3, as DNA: TGTGCCAGTAGTATAGTCCGAGCGGGTCCCCTCTACGAGCAGTACTTC.

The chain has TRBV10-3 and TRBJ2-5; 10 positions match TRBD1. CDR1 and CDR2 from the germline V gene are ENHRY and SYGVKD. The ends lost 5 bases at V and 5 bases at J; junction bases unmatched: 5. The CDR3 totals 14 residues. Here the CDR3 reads CAISRTGGLETQYF. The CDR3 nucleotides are TGTGCCATCAGTCGGACAGGGGGGTTGGAGACCCAGTACTTC.

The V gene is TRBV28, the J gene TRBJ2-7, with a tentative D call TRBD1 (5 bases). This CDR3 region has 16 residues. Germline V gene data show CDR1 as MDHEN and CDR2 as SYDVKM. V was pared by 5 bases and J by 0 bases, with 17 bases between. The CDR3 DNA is TGTGCCAGCAGTCCTCAATTGGGGCTAAGCTCCTACGAGCAGTACTTC. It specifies CASSPQLGLSSYEQYF.

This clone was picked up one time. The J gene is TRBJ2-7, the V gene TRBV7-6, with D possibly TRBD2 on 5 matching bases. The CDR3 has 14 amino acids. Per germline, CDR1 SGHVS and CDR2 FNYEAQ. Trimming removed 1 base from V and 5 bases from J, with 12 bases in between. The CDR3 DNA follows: TGTGCCAGCAGCTTAGGGGGAGAAAGCGACGAGCAGTACTTC. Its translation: CASSLGGESDEQYF.

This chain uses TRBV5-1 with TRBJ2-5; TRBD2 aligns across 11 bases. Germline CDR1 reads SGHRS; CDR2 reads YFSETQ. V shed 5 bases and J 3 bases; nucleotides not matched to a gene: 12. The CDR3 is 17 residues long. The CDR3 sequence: CASRRWTGLAGKETQYF. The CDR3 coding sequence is TGCGCCAGCAGACGATGGACCGGACTAGCGGGTAAAGAGACCCAGTACTTC.

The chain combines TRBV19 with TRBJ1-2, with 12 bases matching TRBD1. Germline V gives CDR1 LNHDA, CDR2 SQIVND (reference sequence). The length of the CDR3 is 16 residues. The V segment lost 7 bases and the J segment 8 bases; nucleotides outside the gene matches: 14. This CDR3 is CASTTQAGQGARGYTF. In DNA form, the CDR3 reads TGTGCCAGTACTACCCAGGCGGGACAGGGGGCGCGCGGCTACACCTTC.